This TCR beta chain was captured by sequencing in a study of blood T cell repertoires in COVID-19. Study as a whole: The United States, Italy and Spain were the sources of the acute and convalescent COVID-19 samples. T cells, B-cell-depleted T cells, or PBMCs provided the cDNA or gDNA that served as material.

In the authors' methods: Estimation of nucleated cell counts relied on the amplification of reference gene primers. TCRdb's table, derived via immunoSEQ multiplex PCR, lists solely in-frame clones and lacks some. V and J calls and clone size are given by that table; D and trimming were obtained from the DNA. The sample consists of some 110,000 clones, around 90% of them appearing once. CDR3 length: 15 residues. The J segment lost 7 bases and the V segment lost 5 bases, leaving 11 bases of the junction unmatched. Germline values: CDR1 KGHSH, CDR2 LQKENI. This TCR derives from a human donor in a cohort sampled during active COVID-19. The sequenced material came from peripheral blood. The gene calls are TRBV18 and TRBJ1-5; 7 bases map to TRBD1. The DNA of the CDR3 is TGTGCCAGCTCATCATCCAGGGACAGTCCCCAGCCCCAGCATTTT. Encoded protein: CASSSSRDSPQPQHF.